Shown below are 10 T cell receptor beta chains from a single sample sequenced in a study of blood T cell repertoires in COVID-19 (dated by TCRdb to 2020 to 2022). The library relied on the immunoSEQ multiplex PCR assay. The table comes from immuneACCESS by way of TCRdb, which keeps in-frame sequences with V and J called. Part of the clones is missing from these tables; in studies checked, under half for an unresolved V gene and the rest for unknown reasons. The sample data list 150,000 to 180,000 clones, and 60% to 85% of these were observed just once. Together, the top ten hold around 1.7% of the sample. Sequenced: peripheral blood. The source of these receptors is a man aged 80 or over with acute or convalescent COVID-19.

The rearrangement links TRBV5-1 to TRBJ2-1; 12 bases agree with TRBD2. The CDR3 runs 14 residues. The trim removed 6 bases at V and 8 bases at J, leaving 6 bases unmatched. Per germline, CDR1 SGHRS and CDR2 YFSETQ. The CDR3 is CASTSSGGADEQFF. For the CDR3, the DNA is TGCGCCAGCACATCTAGCGGGGGGGCCGATGAGCAGTTCTTC. The full variable domain, with the rest looked up from reference TRBV5-1 and TRBJ2-1, is KAGVTQTPRYLIKTRGQQVTLSCSPISGHRSVSWYQQTPGQGLQFLFEYFSETQRNKGNFPGRFSGRQFSNSRSEMNVSTLELGDSALYLCASTSSGGADEQFFGPGTRLTVL.

The chain uses TRBV10-1 and TRBJ2-4; the D is unclear. The CDR3 is made up of 16 amino acids. Germline CDR1 WNHNN, CDR2 SYGVQD (reference sequence). Trimming removed 0 bases from V and 0 bases from J, with 9 bases in between. The chain's CDR3 is CASSESLGLAKNIQYF. As DNA, the CDR3 is TGCGCCAGCAGTGAGTCGCTGGGCCTAGCCAAAAACATTCAGTACTTC.

As to this clone: The same CDR3 can be traced to other DNA sequences in this sample. CDR3 in amino acids: CAISEQGQETQYF. The CDR3 nucleotides read TGTGCCATCAGTGAGCAGGGCCAAGAGACCCAGTACTTC. The rearrangement links TRBV10-3 to TRBJ2-5; D is perhaps TRBD1 (5 bases). V was trimmed by 2 bases and J by 1 base, leaving 5 bases between them. In germline, CDR1 is ENHRY, CDR2 SYGVKD. The CDR3 has 13 amino acids.

The chain joins TRBV10-3 to TRBJ2-4; TRBD2 matches at 13 bases. J gave up 2 bases and V 8 bases, and 9 bases lay outside the gene matches. This CDR3 contains 17 residues. CDR1 and CDR2 (germline): ENHRY, SYGVKD. The CDR3 protein is CAISTSGGDRSKNIQYF. Here the CDR3 DNA reads TGTGCCATCTCTACTAGCGGGGGGGATCGATCCAAAAACATTCAGTACTTC.

In its sample, this clone was seen once. The chain is built from TRBV3-1 (or the pseudogene TRBV3-2) and TRBJ2-5; TRBD2 agrees at 9 bases. This CDR3 comprises 13 residues. V gave up 1 base and J gave up 10 bases; unmatched junction bases: 4. Germline-derived CDR1 and CDR2 are LGHDT and YNNKEL (reference sequence). Here the CDR3 reads CASSQGGGGHQYF. CDR3 nucleotide sequence: TGTGCCAGCAGCCAAGGCGGGGGGGGGCACCAGTACTTC.

V usage is TRBV19 and J usage is TRBJ1-2; D gene unclear. The V gene lost 2 bases and the J gene lost 0 bases, with 10 bases spanning the gap. The CDR3 has 15 residues. Per the germline V gene, CDR1 is LNHDA and CDR2 is SQIVND (reference sequence). Here the CDR3 reads CASSIRKSSNYGYTF. CDR3 DNA sequence: TGTGCCAGTAGTATACGCAAGAGCTCTAACTATGGCTACACCTTC.

The rearrangement joins TRBV6-4 to TRBJ2-3; possibly TRBD2 for D (6 bases). V was shortened by 4 bases and J by 2 bases, with 19 bases between the two germline ends. Germline CDR1 and CDR2: MRHNA and SNTAGT. The CDR3 has 17 residues. In DNA, the CDR3 is TGTGCCAGCAGTGCGGGTTCTTACGGCGGGAACACAGATACGCAGTATTTT. Translating gives CASSAGSYGGNTDTQYF.

The DNA for the CDR3 is TGTGCCAGCAGCGACCGGACGGGCGGGAATCAGCCCCAGCATTTT. It codes for CASSDRTGGNQPQHF. The chain combines TRBV11-2 with TRBJ1-5, with D hard to call. V was shortened by 5 bases and J by 4 bases, with 15 bases between the two germline ends. Germline lookup yields CDR1 SGHAT and CDR2 FQNNGV. This CDR3 region has 15 residues.

This clone was counted only a few times. The chain is built from TRBV5-6 and TRBJ2-5; perhaps TRBD2 as D (5 bases). Trimming took off 4 bases at V and 2 bases at J, with 9 bases between the two ends. The CDR3 spans 13 residues. Germline CDR1 is SGHDT and CDR2 is YYEEEE. The CDR3 coding sequence is TGTGCCAGCAGCAAACGGGGTCAAGAGACCCAGTACTTC. Its protein is CASSKRGQETQYF.

As to this clone: Other DNA variants within this sample encode the same CDR3. This sequence joins TRBV18 and TRBJ1-6, with 10 nucleotides matching TRBD1. Trimming cost V 3 bases and J 8 bases; bases outside gene matches: 1. CDR1 is KGHSH, CDR2 LQKENI, per germline. The CDR3 covers 14 residues. The CDR3 is CASSPGTGDSPLHF. CDR3 nucleotides: TGTGCCAGCTCACCCGGGACAGGGGATTCACCCCTCCACTTT.